These 30 T cell receptor beta chains originate from one sample sequenced in a study of graft-versus-host responses after intestinal transplantation. Sequencing was performed with immunoSEQ multiplex PCR; in TCRdb, only in-frame clones are kept and a portion is missing. The table includes about 64,000 clones, roughly 92% detected once. The sample in question was bone marrow, obtained 734 days after intestinal transplantation. The source of these receptors is a human patient who received an intestinal transplant, so some T cells may come from the graft donor.

The chain is built from TRBV5-6 and TRBJ1-3, with TRBD1 identical over 7 bases. Germline values: CDR1 SGHDT, CDR2 YYEEEE. The CDR3 spans 16 residues. J gave up 0 bases and V 4 bases, and 7 bases lay outside the gene matches. The CDR3 protein is CASSRDRGSSGNTIYF. In nucleotides, the CDR3 is TGTGCCAGCAGCAGGGACAGAGGTTCCTCTGGAAACACCATATATTTT. Full variable domain (outside the CDR3, taken from reference TRBV5-6 and TRBJ1-3): DAGVTQSPTHLIKTRGQQVTLRCSPKSGHDTVSWYQQALGQGPQFIFQYYEEEERQRGNFPDRFSGHQFPNYSSELNVNALLLGDSALYLCASSRDRGSSGNTIYFGEGSWLTVV.

This sequence joins TRBV11-3 and TRBJ2-1; 9 bases align to TRBD2. The CDR3 is 16 amino acids. The germline gives CDR1 SGHNT, CDR2 YENEEA. Germline trimming cut 5 bases from V and 2 bases from J; bases unmatched to any gene: 7. The CDR3 is CASSKAASGAYNEQFF. In DNA, the CDR3 is TGTGCCAGCAGCAAAGCCGCTAGCGGGGCCTACAATGAGCAGTTCTTC.

The chain joins TRBV29-1 to TRBJ2-1; D not resolved. The CDR3 length is 14 residues. V was clipped by 6 bases and J by 0 bases, with 12 bases between them. Germline-derived CDR1 and CDR2 are SQVTM and ANQGSEA. The DNA for the CDR3 is TGCAGCGTCGGAACTCCTCTCTCCTACAATGAGCAGTTCTTC. Translating gives CSVGTPLSYNEQFF.

The V gene is TRBV11-1, the J gene TRBJ1-2; TRBD1 matches at 11 bases. The CDR3 totals 16 residues. Losses at the gene ends were 0 bases for V and 7 bases for J; bases not matched to a gene: 7. From germline, CDR1 is SGHAT and CDR2 FQDESV (reference sequence). The DNA for the CDR3 is TGTGCCAGCAGCTTAGCTGGGGACAGGGGGTCGAGTGGCTACACCTTC. Encoded protein: CASSLAGDRGSSGYTF. Using reference TRBV11-1 and TRBJ1-2 for the parts outside the CDR3, the full variable domain is EAEVAQSPRYKITEKSQAVAFWCDPISGHATLYWYRQILGQGPELLVQFQDESVVDDSQLPKDRFSAERLKGVDSTLKIQPAELGDSAMYLCASSLAGDRGSSGYTFGSGTRLTVV.

The chain uses TRBV7-9 and TRBJ2-7; D gene ambiguous. Germline V gene data show CDR1 as SEHNR and CDR2 as FQNEAQ (reference sequence). The CDR3 extends over 13 amino acids. The ends were cut back, 7 bases at V and 7 bases at J, with 17 bases in the middle. In DNA, the CDR3 is TGTGCCAGCACCCGGGCGGCGAAGGAGGAGCAGTACTTC. As protein: CASTRAAKEEQYF.

A single count supports this clone. The V gene is TRBV7-3, the J gene TRBJ2-3, with a tentative D call TRBD2 (5 bases). The CDR3 loop spans 15 amino acids. Germline V gene lookup returns CDR1 SGHTA and CDR2 FQGTGA. V was trimmed by 4 bases and J by 5 bases, leaving 16 bases between them. This CDR3 is CASSSAGRVGDTQYF. DNA for the CDR3: TGTGCCAGCAGCTCGGCCGGGCGGGTTGGAGATACGCAGTATTTT.

The rearrangement links TRBV10-3 to TRBJ2-3, with a possible D match to TRBD1 (6 bases). Germline V gene sequence: CDR1 ENHRY, CDR2 SYGVKD. V lost 3 bases and J lost 1, with 14 bases in between. This CDR3 spans 16 amino acids. The CDR3 DNA reads as TGTGCCATCAGTGACTCCTCCAGGGGTGGCACAGATACGCAGTATTTT. This encodes CAISDSSRGGTDTQYF.

V gene TRBV18 combines with J gene TRBJ1-2, with 10 bases fitting TRBD1. V was clipped by 3 bases and J by 5 bases; unmatched bases: 9. The CDR3 consists of 16 residues. Germline CDR1 and CDR2: KGHSH and LQKENI. CDR3 residues: CASSPAAGTGEYGYTF. CDR3 in DNA: TGTGCCAGCTCACCGGCTGCCGGGACAGGGGAGTATGGCTACACCTTC.

The chain couples TRBV6-5 to TRBJ2-7; 7 bases agree with TRBD1. Trimming removed 6 bases from V and 2 bases from J; junction bases left unmatched: 10. The CDR3 is 15 amino acids. CDR1 and CDR2 from the germline V gene are MNHEY and SVGAGI. The CDR3 loop reads CASSPSQGSPYEQYF. The DNA for the CDR3 is TGTGCCAGCAGCCCTTCACAGGGGTCCCCCTACGAGCAGTACTTC.

V usage is TRBV19 and J usage is TRBJ2-3; possible D gene TRBD2, 5 bases. Trimming removed 9 bases at V and 2 bases at J, with 18 bases between. The germline V gene encodes CDR1 LNHDA and CDR2 SQIVND (reference sequence). This CDR3 spans 15 amino acids. The CDR3, as DNA: TGTGCCAGGGCCGGGCTAGCTTCACACACAGATACGCAGTATTTT. It translates to CARAGLASHTDTQYF.

This chain connects TRBV13 to TRBJ2-7; 16 bases map to TRBD2. The CDR3 sequence is 16 residues long. The J segment lost 4 bases and the V segment lost 4 bases, leaving 4 bases of the junction unmatched. CDR1 and CDR2 (germline): PRHDT, FYEKMQ (reference sequence). Written as DNA, the CDR3 is TGTGCCAGCAGCTCGGGACTAGCGGGGGGGCCGTACGAGCAGTACTTC. Translating gives CASSSGLAGGPYEQYF.

The rearrangement joins TRBV27 to TRBJ2-1; D is unclear. Germline CDR1 and CDR2: MNHEY and SMNVEV (reference sequence). The length of the CDR3 is 16 residues. The V end was cut by 4 bases, the J end by 5 bases, with 18 bases between. CDR3 in DNA: TGTGCCAGCAGTTCCCCCCTGACCAGCAACCACAATGAGCAGTTCTTC. Its protein product is CASSSPLTSNHNEQFF.

This clone was counted a single time. This chain joins TRBV5-4 and TRBJ2-5; TRBD2 might be the D (5 bases). Between the trimmed V and J ends, which lost 1 base and 5 bases, there was a span of 15 bases. The CDR3 has 15 residues. Germline assignment: CDR1 SGHNT and CDR2 YYREEE (reference sequence). This chain's CDR3 is CASSLPPGMGETQYF. In nucleotides, the CDR3 is TGTGCCAGCAGCTTGCCCCCCGGGATGGGGGAGACCCAGTACTTC.

This chain joins TRBV11-2 and TRBJ2-7; TRBD1 matches 7 bases. The CDR3 is made up of 15 amino acids. Per the germline V gene, CDR1 is SGHAT and CDR2 is FQNNGV. J lost 5 bases, V lost 1 base, and 8 bases had no gene match. The CDR3 reads CASSLVVTGPNEQYF. For the CDR3, the DNA is TGTGCCAGCAGCTTAGTGGTGACAGGGCCTAACGAGCAGTACTTC.

This chain joins TRBV7-9 and TRBJ2-5; TRBD1 aligns across 8 bases. The CDR3 loop spans 15 amino acids. With 3 bases clipped from V and 7 bases from J, the junction kept 10 bases outside the gene matches. CDR1 and CDR2 from the germline V gene are SEHNR and FQNEAQ (reference sequence). The chain's CDR3 is CASSLGTGSRGTQYF. DNA for the CDR3: TGTGCCAGCAGCTTGGGGACAGGTAGTCGGGGGACCCAGTACTTC.

The genes are TRBV7-3 and TRBJ2-3, with a weak D call TRBD1 (6 bases). Trimming left V 1 base short and J 5 bases short, with 10 bases between. The germline V gene encodes CDR1 SGHTA and CDR2 FQGTGA. The CDR3 is 14 amino acids. The CDR3: CASSLRGPEDTQYF. Here the CDR3 DNA reads TGTGCCAGCAGCTTAAGGGGGCCTGAAGATACGCAGTATTTT.

V gene TRBV18 combines with J gene TRBJ2-5; 8 nucleotides match TRBD2. This CDR3 is built from 15 residues. Trimming at V came to 6 bases and at J to 11 bases, leaving 17 bases not matched to a gene. The germline V gene encodes CDR1 KGHSH and CDR2 LQKENI. CDR3: CASSPTLPETGGQYF. CDR3 nucleotides: TGTGCCAGCTCCCCCACACTTCCAGAAACGGGAGGGCAGTACTTC.

This clone has more than one count but fewer than ten. At one end, the junction sequence differs from germline, possibly due to a read error. This sequence joins TRBV29-1 and TRBJ1-1; maybe TRBD1 (6 bases). The V gene's germline CDR1 is SQVTM and CDR2 ANQGSEA. The CDR3 is 14 amino acids. CDR3 nucleotide sequence: TGCAGCGTTGAAGAGGGTCGGGACACTTATGAAGCTGGGTTT. Amino acids: CSVEEGRDTYEAGF.

The genes are TRBV6-5 and TRBJ1-5; weak D call: TRBD1 (6 bases). The V gene lost 6 bases and the J gene lost 5 bases, with 17 bases spanning the gap. This CDR3 is 15 amino acids long. Germline V gives CDR1 MNHEY, CDR2 SVGAGI. The CDR3 is CASSPGGAWDQPQHF. The CDR3 nucleotides read TGTGCCAGCAGCCCCGGGGGGGCTTGGGATCAGCCCCAGCATTTT.

The chain has TRBV19 and TRBJ2-3, with a possible D match to TRBD2 (6 bases). Trimming shortened V by 5 bases and J by 1 base, and 13 bases separated the two germline ends. From germline, CDR1 is LNHDA and CDR2 SQIVND (reference sequence). CDR3 length: 15 residues. CDR3 in amino acids: CASSDTGAGTDTQYF. The DNA for the CDR3 is TGTGCCAGTAGTGATACGGGAGCCGGCACAGATACGCAGTATTTT.

The rearrangement uses TRBV27 and TRBJ2-7; 12 bases line up with TRBD2. CDR1 MNHEY and CDR2 SMNVEV come from the germline V gene (reference sequence). The CDR3 has 14 amino acids. With 6 bases clipped from V and 5 bases from J, the junction kept 5 bases outside the gene matches. DNA of the CDR3: TGTGCCAGCAGGACTAGCGGGAGAGGGGACGAGCAGTACTTC. This codes for CASRTSGRGDEQYF.

V is TRBV19 and J is TRBJ1-2; D is uncertain. Per germline, CDR1 LNHDA and CDR2 SQIVND (reference sequence). V lost 2 bases, J lost 2 bases, and 9 bases lay in between. CDR3 size: 14 residues. CDR3 amino acids: CASSIPERNYGYTF. In DNA form, the CDR3 reads TGTGCCAGTAGTATACCTGAAAGGAACTATGGCTACACCTTC.

CDR3 region: CASSLYAEETQYF. The CDR3 DNA follows: TGTGCCAGCAGCTTGTACGCCGAAGAGACCCAGTACTTC. The chain employs TRBV5-5 and TRBJ2-5; unclear D gene. The ends were cut back, 1 base at V and 3 bases at J, with 7 bases in the middle. The V gene's germline CDR1 is SGHKS and CDR2 YYEKEE (reference sequence). The CDR3 totals 13 residues.

The J gene is TRBJ2-5, the V gene TRBV7-9; a weak D match, TRBD1 (5 bases). Deletions cut 0 bases from V and 7 bases from J, with 12 bases between. In germline, CDR1 is SEHNR, CDR2 FQNEAQ (reference sequence). The CDR3 loop spans 14 amino acids. The CDR3 sequence is CASSLARRQGTQYF. The CDR3 bases are TGTGCCAGCAGCTTAGCCCGTAGGCAGGGGACCCAGTACTTC. The variable domain in full, with the rest retrieved from reference TRBV7-9 and TRBJ2-5, is DTGVSQNPRHKITKRGQNVTFRCDPISEHNRLYWYRQTLGQGPEFLTYFQNEAQLEKSRLLSDRFSAERPKGSFSTLEIQRTEQGDSAMYLCASSLARRQGTQYFGPGTRLLVL.

This sequence joins TRBV11-1 and TRBJ2-7; 9 bases map to TRBD2. V lost 5 bases to trimming and J lost 5 bases; unmatched junction nucleotides: 10. CDR3 length equals 15 residues. The germline gives CDR1 SGHAT, CDR2 FQDESV (reference sequence). The CDR3 reads CASSPEGAGGHEQYF. CDR3 DNA: TGTGCCAGCAGCCCCGAAGGAGCGGGAGGACACGAGCAGTACTTC.

The sample holds one count of this clone. The chain uses TRBV19 and TRBJ1-6; 9 bases are a match to TRBD1. Per the germline V gene, CDR1 is LNHDA and CDR2 is SQIVND (reference sequence). The ends lost 5 bases at V and 6 bases at J; junction bases unmatched: 14. This CDR3 comprises 18 residues. DNA for the CDR3: TGTGCCAGTAGTCTCCAGGGACAGGGAACAGGGGGTAATTCACCCCTCCACTTT. This sequence encodes CASSLQGQGTGGNSPLHF.

The chain links TRBV23-1 to TRBJ2-7; 7 nucleotides agree with TRBD1. Being an ORF, TRBV23-1 has a function that is uncertain. V gave up 2 bases and J gave up 3 bases; unmatched junction bases: 7. CDR3 length equals 15 residues. This CDR3 is CASSQSNRGNYEQYF. The DNA of the CDR3 is TGCGCCAGCAGTCAAAGTAACAGGGGAAACTACGAGCAGTACTTC.

This chain uses TRBV2 with TRBJ2-3; 8 nucleotides align to TRBD2. From germline, CDR1 is SNHLY and CDR2 FYNNEI. The CDR3 spans 16 residues. Trimming removed 6 bases from V and 5 bases from J; junction bases left unmatched: 13. The CDR3 nucleotides are TGTGCCAGCAGGCCTCCATTGGGACGGGAGGGAGATACGCAGTATTTT. It codes for CASRPPLGREGDTQYF.

The V and J genes are TRBV14 and TRBJ1-3; D is uncertain. CDR3 size: 11 residues. Trimming took off 5 bases at V and 1 base at J, with 0 bases between the two ends. Germline lookup yields CDR1 SGHDN and CDR2 FVKESK. In DNA form, the CDR3 reads TGTGCCAGCAGCTCTGGAAACACCATATATTTT. As protein: CASSSGNTIYF.

This clone was found once. CDR3 protein: CASSGRDTTYEQYF. As DNA, the CDR3 is TGTGCCAGCAGCGGCCGGGACACCACCTACGAGCAGTACTTC. The chain has TRBV9 and TRBJ2-7; the D gene is possibly TRBD1 (6 bases). The CDR3 is made up of 14 amino acids. Germline V gene sequence: CDR1 SGDLS, CDR2 YYNGEE. The V gene lost 3 bases and the J gene lost 2 bases, with 12 bases spanning the gap.